This TCR beta chain is from a study of blood T cell repertoires in COVID-19. Per the original data handling: Amplification from reference gene primers served as the basis for estimated nucleated cell counts. Sequenced by immunoSEQ multiplex PCR; TCRdb stores in-frame clones only, minus some. D and trimming come from the DNA, and the V and J calls and clone size come from that table. The table lists around 450,000 clones, roughly 91% of them singletons. Individuals aged roughly 18 to 100 years were recruited from fewer than 30 US areas. Germline V lookup: CDR1 MDHEN, CDR2 SYDVKM. Between the trimmed V and J ends, which lost 10 bases and 3 bases, there was a span of 10 bases. CDR3 size: 11 residues.

Material for sequencing was PBMCs or T cells enriched from blood (not recorded which). The receptor comes from a man in his late teens or twenties who had recovered from COVID-19. V usage is TRBV28 and J usage is TRBJ2-7; D might be TRBD2 (6 bases). The CDR3 is CAIGTLYEQYF. CDR3 nucleotide sequence: TGTGCCATAGGGACTCTCTACGAGCAGTACTTC.